A single sample is the source of the 5 T cell receptor beta chains below, sequenced in a study of T cells in Graves' hyperthyroidism and ophthalmopathy. Amplification of TCR beta CDR3 regions used RNA as the template. With the HTBI primer set, the TCR CDR3 went through a first round of RT-PCR. TCRdb re-called the multiplex PCR reads with MiXCR, one entry per CDR3 protein. The table shows 500,000 to 550,000 distinct CDR3 sequences, with just under 20% occurring only once. Sequenced sample: blood. The source is a man in his forties with Graves' ophthalmopathy.

This clonotype was counted only a few times. The chain carries TRBV27 and TRBJ1-1, with D uncertain. V shed 6 bases and J shed 1 base, with 18 bases lying between them. This CDR3 region has 16 residues. CDR1 MNHEY and CDR2 SMNVEV come from the germline V gene (reference sequence). The CDR3 coding sequence is TGTGCCAGCAGCCACCGCGGGCCTTACGCGAACACTGAAGCTTTCTTT. Protein sequence: CASSHRGPYANTEAFF.

The V and J genes are TRBV20-1 and TRBJ1-1; D possibly corresponds to TRBD1 (6 bases). Germline V lookup: CDR1 DFQATT, CDR2 SNEGSKA (reference sequence). The CDR3 has 13 residues. Deletions cut 6 bases from V and 2 bases from J, with 13 bases between. The CDR3 loop is CSAADSLNTEAFF. DNA for the CDR3: TGCAGTGCCGCGGACAGCCTTAACACTGAAGCTTTCTTT.

Points on this clonotype: The germline gene is not matched at one end of the junction; a read error may be the cause. The rearrangement uses TRBV5-6 and TRBJ2-4; 8 positions match TRBD2. This CDR3 region has 16 residues. Germline V CDR1 and CDR2: SGHDT, YYEEEE. DNA of the CDR3: TGTGCCAGCAGCTGGTGGACTAGCCATGCCAAAAACATTCAGTGCTTC. This encodes CASSWWTSHAKNIQCF.

This clonotype was seen repeatedly, ten times or more. The rearrangement joins TRBV7-9 to TRBJ2-7, with D unresolved. Germline V gives CDR1 SEHNR, CDR2 FQNEAQ (reference sequence). The CDR3 runs 14 residues. Trimming took 5 bases from V and 0 from J, leaving 11 bases between them. Written as DNA, the CDR3 is TGTGCCAGCAGCCCCAGGTCCCTCTCCTACGAGCAGTACTTC. Translated: CASSPRSLSYEQYF.

The V gene is TRBV7-8, the J gene TRBJ2-3; TRBD2 agrees at 10 bases. Germline values: CDR1 SGHVS, CDR2 FQNEAQ. There are 17 residues in the CDR3. With 1 base clipped from V and 2 bases from J, the junction kept 6 bases outside the gene matches. CDR3 amino acids: CASSLVPAGGPTDTQYF. In DNA form, the CDR3 reads TGTGCCAGCAGCTTAGTTCCAGCGGGAGGGCCCACAGATACGCAGTATTTT.